This T cell receptor (beta chain) was profiled in a study of cytomegalovirus exposure and HLA in healthy donors. Study overall: An early release of data contained 75 million to 100 million unique TCRs, which came from HLA-typed donors.

CDR3 length: 14 amino acids. The ends lost 6 bases at V and 4 bases at J; junction bases unmatched: 7. Germline CDR1 SGHRS, CDR2 YFSETQ. Study findings and constraints: Relative to the roughly 690-donor mean, N-insertions were reportedly fewer in an Asian-associated ancestry cluster in a later analysis. Later, TCR association rates were found to vary by HLA locus, highest for DRB1 and lowest for HLA-C.

The PCR was carried out with 60 Vbeta primers and 13 Jbeta primers. Per the study methods: Tens of millions of unique TCR beta chains, about 11 million of them shared, were counted by a later analysis. TCRdb's copy holds only in-frame clones and misses some; the assay was immunoSEQ multiplex PCR. V, J and clone size were drawn from that table, and D and trimming were deduced from the DNA. The sample gives about 180,000 clones, 70% to 80% of which show up once; around 1.5% is in the top ten. As regards this clone: Its target is not known.

The chain uses TRBV5-1 and TRBJ2-1, with 7 bases matching TRBD1. The source is a man younger than 35 in good health and CMV-seronegative. Specimen: PBMCs. The CDR3 loop is CASTRDRRYNEQFF. CDR3 bases: TGCGCCAGCACCCGGGACAGAAGATACAATGAGCAGTTCTTC.